The clone carrying this T cell receptor (beta chain) was seen only once. This entry is derived from a study of shared clonotypes between healthy human individuals. As for the study in general: The donor pool was made up of two women and a few men aged 18 to 49.

Profiled with immunoSEQ multiplex PCR; TCRdb holds only in-frame clones, not every one. The data show about 2 million clones, with approximately 95% seen just once and around 1% held by the top ten. Terminally differentiated effector memory CD45RA+ cells were excluded by CCR7 positive selection of CD45RO-negative cells. Sequenced: naive CD8+ T cells sorted from blood. This clonotype originated in a man in his late teens or twenties in good health.

CDR3 nucleotides: TGTGCCAGCAGTGAAGCGCGCTTGGGCAGGGTCTACGAGCAGTACTTC. This translates into CASSEARLGRVYEQYF. V and J are TRBV6-1 and TRBJ2-7, with D tentatively TRBD1 (5 bases). Trimming shortened V by 0 bases and J by 3 bases, and 15 bases separated the two germline ends. Looked up from germline, CDR1 is MNHNS and CDR2 is SASEGT. The CDR3 is 16 residues long.